These T cell receptor beta chains were read from a single sample in a study of cytomegalovirus exposure and HLA in healthy donors. The assay was immunoSEQ multiplex PCR, and TCRdb's table has in-frame clones only and misses some. The sample has about 100,000 clones, roughly three fifths seen once. The sample taken for sequencing was PBMCs. The source of these receptors is a man younger than 45 in good health and CMV-seropositive. Both conserved end residues are part of each CDR3. Each record gives: J gene, V gene, CDR3 protein.

TRBJ1-3 TRBV29-1 CSALDRVSGNTIYF
TRBJ2-7 TRBV1 CTSSQDTGQGWYEQYF
TRBJ1-6 TRBV18 CASSLRTGSNNSPLHF
TRBJ1-5 TRBV5-1 CASSLAGDSNQPQHF
TRBJ2-7 TRBV5-5 CASSSSIGGLGEQYF
TRBJ1-2 TRBV5-1 CASSVGQGTPVGYGYTF
TRBJ1-1 TRBV25-1 CASSVTGTNRAFF
TRBJ1-1 TRBV18 CASSPETGNTEAFF
TRBJ1-1 TRBV19 CASSWTRGLYSEAFF
TRBJ2-5 TRBV7-2 CASSSPPVQETQYF
TRBJ1-1 TRBV25-1 CASSENSRGFTEAFF
TRBJ2-7 TRBV4-2 CASSLGTGTGIEQYF
TRBJ2-1 TRBV2 CASRSSNPFYNEQFF
TRBJ1-1 TRBV19 CASSIGGGSENTEAFF
TRBJ2-1 TRBV4-2 CASSQDPGKDDNEQFF
TRBJ2-7 TRBV5-8 CASSQDSSYEQYF
TRBJ2-5 TRBV29-1 CSVKQGSETQYF
TRBJ1-1 TRBV4-1 CASSRPGQGVKDTEAFF
TRBJ1-2 TRBV4-2 CASSQDRTFYGYTF
TRBJ1-2 TRBV20-1 CSARERGF
TRBJ2-3 TRBV5-1 CASSGPLSTDTQYF
TRBJ1-6 TRBV6-6 CASRPGEGSPLHF
TRBJ2-7 TRBV7-9 CASGLPPEQYF